This T cell receptor beta chain was documented in a study of blood T cell repertoires in COVID-19. Study details: Samples came from the United States, Italy and Spain, spanning acute and convalescent COVID-19. PBMCs, B-cell-depleted T cells, or T cells provided the cDNA or gDNA that made up the material.

Profiled with immunoSEQ multiplex PCR; TCRdb holds only in-frame clones, not every one. The data show under 200,000 clones, about 82% seen once. The CDR3 extends over 15 amino acids. From germline, CDR1 is SEHNR and CDR2 FQNEAQ (reference sequence). V lost 5 bases and J lost 6, with 20 bases in between. Sequencing input: peripheral blood. The chain employs TRBV7-9 and TRBJ2-7; D perhaps matches TRBD1 (6 bases). This clonotype originated in a man aged 45 to 65 with active or convalescent COVID-19. CDR3 bases: TGTGCCAGCAGCATAACAGGGTCCCCCCCGGGCGAGCAGTACTTC. As protein: CASSITGSPPGEQYF.